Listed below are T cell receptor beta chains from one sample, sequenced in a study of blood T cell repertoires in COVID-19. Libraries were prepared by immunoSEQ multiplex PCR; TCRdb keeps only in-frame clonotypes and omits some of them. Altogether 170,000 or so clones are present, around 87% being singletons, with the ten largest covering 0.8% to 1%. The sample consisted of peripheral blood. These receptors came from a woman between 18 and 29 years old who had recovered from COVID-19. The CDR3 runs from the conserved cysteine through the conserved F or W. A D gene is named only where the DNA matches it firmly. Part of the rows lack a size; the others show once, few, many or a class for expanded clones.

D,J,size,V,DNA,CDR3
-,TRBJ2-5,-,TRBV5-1,TGCGCCAGCAGCTTGGAGCCTAGCGATACACAAGAGACCCAGTACTTC,CASSLEPSDTQETQYF
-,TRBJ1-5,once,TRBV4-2,TGTGCCAGCAGCCAAGGGATAACAGGGTACGGCAATCAGCCCCAGCATTTT,CASSQGITGYGNQPQHF
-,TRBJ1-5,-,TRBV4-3,TGCGCCAGCAGCCAAGCCCATAGCAATCAGCCCCAGCATTTT,CASSQAHSNQPQHF
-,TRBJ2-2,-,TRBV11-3,TGTGCCAGCAGCTTAGACTCCGGGGAGCTGTTTTTT,CASSLDSGELFF
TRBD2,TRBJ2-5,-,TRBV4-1,TGCGCCAGCAGCCACCCGGGCGGGCTAGCGGGAGGCGGGGGAGAGACCCAGTACTTC,CASSHPGGLAGGGGETQYF
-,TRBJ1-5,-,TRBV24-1,TGTGCCACCAGTGAGTCCACGGAGGGCAATCAGCCCCAGCATTTT,CATSESTEGNQPQHF
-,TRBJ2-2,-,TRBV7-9,TGTGCCAGCAGCTTAAATAGTTTCGCCGGGGAGCTGTTTTTT,CASSLNSFAGELFF
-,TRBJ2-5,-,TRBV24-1,TGTGCCACCAGTGTCTCGGGAAACTTCGGAGAGACCCAGTACTTC,CATSVSGNFGETQYF
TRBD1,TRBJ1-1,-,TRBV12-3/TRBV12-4,TGTGCCAGCAGGAGAATGGACAGGGGGCCAGCTTTCTTT,CASRRMDRGPAFF
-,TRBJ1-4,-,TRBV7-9,TGTGCCAGCAGCCGCCGGTCAGGTGTAGCCGGGATAGAGAATGAAAAACTGTTTTTT,CASSRRSGVAGIENEKLFF
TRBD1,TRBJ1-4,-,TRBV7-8,TGTGCCAGCAGCTTAGTACCAGGGGGCGGTGAAAAACTGTTTTTT,CASSLVPGGGEKLFF
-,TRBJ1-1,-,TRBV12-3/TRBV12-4,TGTGCCAGCAGCTCACGGAGGGACACTGAAGCTTTCTTT,CASSSRRDTEAFF
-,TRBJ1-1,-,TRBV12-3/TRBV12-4,TGTGCCAGCAGTCCGGGGGTGAACACTGAAGCTTTCTTT,CASSPGVNTEAFF
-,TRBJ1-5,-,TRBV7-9,TGTGCCAGCAGCTTAGGGGCAGGGAATATGCCCCAGCATTTT,CASSLGAGNMPQHF
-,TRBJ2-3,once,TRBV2,TGTGCCAGCAGTGTAGAGGCCACAGATACGCAGTATTTT,CASSVEATDTQYF
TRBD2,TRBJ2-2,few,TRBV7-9,TGTGCCAGCAGCTTAGAAGTGGCTAGCGGGACCGGGGAGCTGTTTTTT,CASSLEVASGTGELFF
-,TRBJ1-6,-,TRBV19,TGTGCCAGTAGTTCCAGGGTCTCCCTCCACTTT,CASSSRVSLHF
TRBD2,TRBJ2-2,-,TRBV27,TGTGCCAGCATAGCCTCGACTCCCGGGACTAGCCACACCGGGGAGCTGTTTTTT,CASIASTPGTSHTGELFF
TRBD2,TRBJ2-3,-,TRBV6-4,TGTGCCAGCAGCTTTAGCGGGGGCGCAGATACGCAGTATTTT,CASSFSGGADTQYF
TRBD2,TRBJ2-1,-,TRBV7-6,TGTGCCAGCAGCAGTAGCGGGGGGGCCAGGAATGAGCAGTTCTTC,CASSSSGGARNEQFF
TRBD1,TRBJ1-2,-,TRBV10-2,TGCGCCAGCAGCCAGGGGGTCCGCGGCTATGGCTACACCTTC,CASSQGVRGYGYTF
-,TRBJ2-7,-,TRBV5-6,TGTGCCAGCAGCTTTTGGGACAACCTCTACGAGCAGTACTTC,CASSFWDNLYEQYF
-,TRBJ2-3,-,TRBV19,TGTGCCAGTTCCCAGACTAGAGGGGGGGCAGATACGCAGTATTTT,CASSQTRGGADTQYF
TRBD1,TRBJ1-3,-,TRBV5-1,TGCGCCAGCAGCTTGTCCGCCTCCCCGGGACAGGGGGCGCCAGGAAACACCATATATTTT,CASSLSASPGQGAPGNTIYF
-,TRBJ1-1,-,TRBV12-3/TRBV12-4,TGTGCCAGCAGTTTTCGGGTAATCGGAGCTTTCTTT,CASSFRVIGAFF
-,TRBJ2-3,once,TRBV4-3,TGCGCCAGCAGCCAAGATCGTGCAGGGGCAGATACGCAGTATTTT,CASSQDRAGADTQYF